A selection of T cell receptor beta chains follows, all from one sample in a study of CD8 T cells in Susac syndrome. TCRdb recomputed calls from the immunoSEQ multiplex PCR reads with MiXCR, one row per CDR3 protein. This sample has about 100,000 distinct CDR3 sequences, with around 95% found just once. The specimen sequenced was CD8+ T cells from PBMCs. All receptors come from a human donor with Susac syndrome. The CDR3 runs from the conserved cysteine through the conserved F or W.

V gene	J gene	CDR3 protein
TRBV27	TRBJ2-1	CASSSQGAPNEQFF
TRBV20-1	TRBJ2-1	CSARSGNEQFF
TRBV5-1	TRBJ1-2	CASSPGELYYGHTF
TRBV29-1	TRBJ2-7	CSVEVGATGDTYEQYF
TRBV6-2/TRBV6-3	TRBJ2-1	CASARGVNEQFF
TRBV29-1	TRBJ1-2	CSVVGQGNGYTF
TRBV9	TRBJ2-6	CASSVPPGGANVLTF
TRBV20-1	TRBJ2-3	CSARLAGRDTQYF
TRBV20-1	TRBJ2-5	CSAPGGTETQYF
TRBV5-5	TRBJ2-5	CASSDQGGETQYF
TRBV19	TRBJ2-7	CASSIYHLSYEQYF
TRBV20-1	TRBJ1-1	CSAGLMGTEAFF
TRBV7-9	TRBJ1-2	CASSFEGLVYGYTF
TRBV7-3	TRBJ2-2	CASSPQSLAGELFF
TRBV7-3	TRBJ2-6	CASSSGTGANVLTF
TRBV9	TRBJ1-3	CASSVDRAGNTIYF
TRBV6-6	TRBJ2-1	CASGQGANEQFF
TRBV11-2	TRBJ2-4	CASSFAQNIQYF
TRBV27	TRBJ2-5	CASSSEAGSETQYF
TRBV20-1	TRBJ2-5	CSAFGQTGYQETQYF
TRBV20-1	TRBJ2-7	CSARGGAGGYEQYF
TRBV2	TRBJ1-6	CASSPGSYLHF
TRBV3-1	TRBJ1-1	CASSRTASNTEAFF
TRBV29-1	TRBJ2-7	CSVQDSGREQYF
TRBV7-3	TRBJ1-2	CASIQTLYGYTF
TRBV29-1	TRBJ2-7	CSVVVSYEQYF
TRBV5-4	TRBJ2-7	CASSPSGTSGAYEQYF